These 27 T cell receptor beta chains were all obtained from the same sample, sequenced in a study of blood T cells in healthy people across ages. Primers used in a second PCR of about 6 to 11 cycles were a sample-barcoded 5' primer and a J-beta primer mix. TCRdb fed the 5' RACE reads into MiXCR, producing one record per CDR3 protein. The sample lists hundreds of thousands of distinct CDR3 sequences; about 20% were seen once. The sample taken for sequencing was blood. The receptors come from a man aged 70 or older in good health.

This chain joins TRBV4-1 and TRBJ2-1; D call uncertain. The V gene's germline CDR1 is MGHRA and CDR2 YSYEKL. There are 13 residues in the CDR3. Trimming took 0 bases from V and 2 from J, leaving 2 bases between them. CDR3 sequence reads: CASSQEAYNEQFF. DNA of the CDR3: TGCGCCAGCAGCCAAGAGGCCTACAATGAGCAGTTCTTC.

The sample holds a few counts of this clonotype. The J gene is TRBJ2-1, the V gene TRBV29-1; possibly TRBD2 for D (5 bases). The germline gives CDR1 SQVTM, CDR2 ANQGSEA. This CDR3 has 14 amino acids. V lost 6 bases to trimming and J lost 8 bases, with 20 bases between them. CDR3 nucleotide sequence: TGCAGCGTCTACACTAGAAACCCTTGGGATGAGCAGTTCTTC. It specifies CSVYTRNPWDEQFF.

The rearrangement joins TRBV6-5 to TRBJ2-4, with 7 bases that match TRBD2. The V and J ends lost 6 bases and 10 bases, in that order; junction bases with no gene match: 15. Germline lookup yields CDR1 MNHEY and CDR2 SVGAGI. This CDR3 is 15 amino acids long. CDR3 protein: CASRPSSGAWWIQYF. The CDR3 region has the DNA TGTGCCAGCAGACCATCTAGCGGTGCTTGGTGGATTCAGTACTTC.

V gene TRBV18 combines with J gene TRBJ2-5; TRBD2 agrees at 10 bases. V shed 0 bases, J shed 4 bases, and the junction held 5 bases outside the gene matches. This CDR3 contains 16 residues. CDR1 and CDR2 (germline): KGHSH, LQKENI. The CDR3 loop reads CASSPPLLAGTETQYF. The DNA of the CDR3 is TGTGCCAGCTCACCACCCTTACTAGCGGGAACAGAGACCCAGTACTTC. The full variable domain, rest sourced from reference TRBV18 and TRBJ2-5, is NAGVMQNPRHLVRRRGQEARLRCSPMKGHSHVYWYRQLPEEGLKFMVYLQKENIIDESGMPKERFSAEFPKEGPSILRIQQVVRGDSAAYFCASSPPLLAGTETQYFGPGTRLLVL.

The chain combines TRBV2 with TRBJ1-4, with D possibly TRBD1 on 6 matching bases. V was shortened by 6 bases and J by 3 bases, with 14 bases between the two germline ends. Germline lookup yields CDR1 SNHLY and CDR2 FYNNEI. The CDR3 has 15 residues. The CDR3 DNA reads TGTGCCAGCAGCGAGAGACAGGCCCCTAATGAAAAACTGTTTTTT. It translates to CASSERQAPNEKLFF.

Notes on this clonotype: The junction shows a germline mismatch at one end, possibly a read error. The V gene is TRBV7-2, the J gene TRBJ2-1, with D unclear. CDR3 length: 16 amino acids. Germline V gives CDR1 SGHTA, CDR2 FQGNSA. The CDR3 DNA reads TGTGCCAGCAGCTCGTTCCATTTGTCCTCCTACAATGAGCAGCTCTTC. As protein: CASSSFHLSSYNEQLF.

This chain joins TRBV7-3 and TRBJ2-1; 12 nucleotides align to TRBD2. The CDR3 covers 16 residues. Trimming cost V 4 bases and J 7 bases; bases outside gene matches: 8. Germline assignment: CDR1 SGHTA and CDR2 FQGTGA. Written as DNA, the CDR3 is TGTGCCAGCAGCTCACCGACTAGCGGGAGTATGAATGAGCAGTTCTTC. Translated, it gives CASSSPTSGSMNEQFF. The full variable domain, rest sourced from reference TRBV7-3 and TRBJ2-1, is GAGVSQTPSNKVTEKGKYVELRCDPISGHTALYWYRQSLGQGPEFLIYFQGTGAADDSGLPNDRFFAVRPEGSVSTLKIQRTERGDSAVYLCASSSPTSGSMNEQFFGPGTRLTVL.

The CDR3, as DNA: TGTGCCAGCAGTATCCCCGGCGCCGTTGCAAAACTGTTTTTT. Translation: CASSIPGAVAKLFF. The rearrangement links TRBV28 to TRBJ1-4; no clear D gene. CDR3 length equals 14 residues. The ends were cut back, 5 bases at V and 10 bases at J, with 17 bases in the middle. Germline V gene data show CDR1 as MDHEN and CDR2 as SYDVKM.

The chain has TRBV7-2 and TRBJ2-4, with 7 bases fitting TRBD1. Trimming at V came to 5 bases and at J to 0 bases, leaving 4 bases not matched to a gene. Germline assignment: CDR1 SGHTA and CDR2 FQGNSA. CDR3 length: 15 amino acids. CDR3 nucleotides: TGTGCCAGCAGCGACCGGGACAGAGCCAAAAACATTCAGTACTTC. It is translated as CASSDRDRAKNIQYF. Full variable domain (outside the CDR3, taken from reference TRBV7-2 and TRBJ2-4): GAGVSQSPSNKVTEKGKDVELRCDPISGHTALYWYRQSLGQGLEFLIYFQGNSAPDKSGLPSDRFSAERTGGSVSTLTIQRTQQEDSAVYLCASSDRDRAKNIQYFGAGTRLSVL.

This clonotype has only a few counts. The V call is TRBV12-3 or TRBV12-4, the J call TRBJ2-3, with a tentative D call TRBD2 (6 bases). This CDR3 is built from 14 residues. The V gene lost 3 bases and the J gene lost 4 bases, with 11 bases spanning the gap. CDR3 amino acids: CASSLSSAADTQYF. CDR3 nucleotide sequence: TGTGCCAGCAGTTTGTCTAGCGCGGCAGATACGCAGTATTTT.

The chain uses TRBV15 and TRBJ2-7; 8 bases map to TRBD1. Trimming cost V 2 bases and J 3 bases; bases outside gene matches: 9. The CDR3 has 16 amino acids. Germline CDR1 LNHNV, CDR2 YYDKDF (reference sequence). The CDR3, as DNA: TGTGCCACCAGCAGATCGGGACAGGTCGTCGTCTACGAGCAGTACTTC. Its protein product is CATSRSGQVVVYEQYF.

The chain couples TRBV27 to TRBJ1-4; TRBD1 might be the D (5 bases). This CDR3 has 15 residues. Trimming cost V 1 base and J 6 bases, with 12 bases left between them. Germline CDR1 reads MNHEY; CDR2 reads SMNVEV (reference sequence). Here the CDR3 reads CASSLWGGEDEKLFF. For the CDR3, the DNA is TGTGCCAGCAGTTTATGGGGGGGAGAGGATGAAAAACTGTTTTTT.

The rearrangement uses TRBV12-5 and TRBJ2-5; 9 bases are a match to TRBD1. Germline CDR1 and CDR2: LGHNT and FRNRAP. Trimming cost V 6 bases and J 8 bases; bases outside gene matches: 4. This CDR3 comprises 12 residues. Here the CDR3 reads CASGGDRETQYF. The CDR3 region has the DNA TGTGCTAGTGGAGGGGACAGGGAAACCCAGTACTTC.

J is TRBJ2-2 and V is TRBV20-1; D is tentatively TRBD1 or TRBD2 (6 bases each). V was cut by 1 base and J by 1 base, with 10 bases left in between. Germline CDR1 and CDR2: DFQATT and SNEGSKA (reference sequence). The CDR3 is 15 residues long. CDR3 coding DNA: TGCAGTGCTAGAGGTGCGGGACAGAACACCGGGGAGCTGTTTTTT. Translation: CSARGAGQNTGELFF.

This chain links TRBV5-1 with TRBJ2-5; 10 positions agree with TRBD2. The J call is uncertain, as TRBJ2-7 better fits the DNA end. This CDR3 contains 17 residues. Germline V gene lookup returns CDR1 SGHRS and CDR2 YFSETQ. The CDR3 here is CASSWDPTSGRVYEQYV. DNA for the CDR3: TGCGCCAGCAGCTGGGATCCGACGAGCGGGAGGGTTTACGAGCAGTACGTC.

V usage is TRBV15 and J usage is TRBJ2-1, with no clear D. The J call may not be correct, given that the DNA end is closer to TRBJ2-7. This CDR3 has 13 residues. Germline CDR1 reads LNHNV; CDR2 reads YYDKDF (reference sequence). CDR3 in amino acids: CATSRDLVYEQYF. In DNA form, the CDR3 reads TGTGCCACCAGCAGAGACCTGGTCTACGAGCAGTACTTC.

A note on this clonotype: A much larger clone differs from this one at a single base, so this may be a read error. This rearrangement joins TRBV12-3 or TRBV12-4 to TRBJ2-1; perhaps TRBD2 as D (6 bases). The CDR3 runs to 13 residues. This chain's CDR3 is CAGSRLAYNEQFF. The DNA of the CDR3 is TGTGCCGGCAGCCGACTAGCCTACAATGAGCAGTTCTTC.

This clonotype was recorded a few times. The chain combines TRBV14 with TRBJ1-3, with no clear D. Germline V gene sequence: CDR1 SGHDN, CDR2 FVKESK. The V end lost 8 bases, the J end lost 0 bases, and 14 bases lay between the germline ends. The CDR3 length is 15 residues. CDR3 loop: CASAYMGSSGNTIYF. CDR3 nucleotide sequence: TGTGCCAGCGCCTACATGGGCTCCTCTGGAAACACCATATATTTT.

The V gene is TRBV5-1, the J gene TRBJ2-3; TRBD2 agrees at 11 bases. CDR1 is SGHRS, CDR2 YFSETQ, per germline. V shed 0 bases and J 8 bases; nucleotides not matched to a gene: 8. There are 16 residues in the CDR3. The CDR3, as DNA: TGCGCCAGCAGCTTGGTGCCTAGCGGGAGGTACGGTACGCAGTATTTT. Translating gives CASSLVPSGRYGTQYF. Full variable domain (outside the CDR3, taken from reference TRBV5-1 and TRBJ2-3): KAGVTQTPRYLIKTRGQQVTLSCSPISGHRSVSWYQQTPGQGLQFLFEYFSETQRNKGNFPGRFSGRQFSNSRSEMNVSTLELGDSALYLCASSLVPSGRYGTQYFGPGTRLTVL.

At least ten counts were recorded for this clonotype. The chain recombines TRBV12-3 or TRBV12-4 with TRBJ2-5; 8 bases line up with TRBD2. This CDR3 has 16 amino acids. V lost 2 bases to trimming and J lost 2 bases; unmatched junction nucleotides: 7. The CDR3 coding sequence is TGTGCCAGCAGTTTATTTGGCGGGGGGTTACAAGAGACCCAGTACTTC. Translated, it gives CASSLFGGGLQETQYF.

The CDR3, as DNA: TGCAGCGTTGCCGTTAACTATGGCTACACCTTC. As protein: CSVAVNYGYTF. The J gene is TRBJ1-2, the V gene TRBV29-1, with D hard to call. Per the germline V gene, CDR1 is SQVTM and CDR2 is ANQGSEA. CDR3 length: 11 amino acids. V was cut by 4 bases and J by 1 base, with 4 bases left in between.

A single count supports this clonotype. The chain combines TRBV7-2 with TRBJ2-1; D gene ambiguous. Trimming left V 3 bases short and J 7 bases short, with 7 bases between. The length of the CDR3 is 12 residues. In germline, CDR1 is SGHTA, CDR2 FQGNSA. DNA of the CDR3: TGTGCCAGCAGCTTGACGCTTAATGAGCAGTTCTTC. It yields the protein CASSLTLNEQFF.

The chain combines TRBV14 with TRBJ2-2; 7 bases fit TRBD2. Per germline, CDR1 SGHDN and CDR2 FVKESK. The CDR3 runs 13 residues. V lost 8 bases and J lost 10; bases outside the gene matches: 10. CDR3 nucleotides: TGTGCCAGCCGCCGGGACGCGGGGGTGGAGCTGTTTTTT. Amino acid sequence: CASRRDAGVELFF.

A few counts support this clonotype. V usage is TRBV18 and J usage is TRBJ2-2; 10 bases match TRBD2. V lost 0 bases to trimming and J lost 3 bases; unmatched junction nucleotides: 10. CDR3 size: 19 residues. Germline CDR1 KGHSH, CDR2 LQKENI. The CDR3, as DNA: TGTGCCAGCTCACCACCGAACGCGCTAGCGGGGGTGTACACCGGGGAGCTGTTTTTT. Encoded protein: CASSPPNALAGVYTGELFF. The full variable domain, completed using reference TRBV18 and TRBJ2-2, is NAGVMQNPRHLVRRRGQEARLRCSPMKGHSHVYWYRQLPEEGLKFMVYLQKENIIDESGMPKERFSAEFPKEGPSILRIQQVVRGDSAAYFCASSPPNALAGVYTGELFFGEGSRLTVL.

The V gene is TRBV20-1, the J gene TRBJ2-1; a possible D gene is TRBD2 (6 bases). This CDR3 spans 15 amino acids. The germline gives CDR1 DFQATT, CDR2 SNEGSKA (reference sequence). V was clipped by 0 bases and J by 2 bases, with 11 bases between them. In nucleotides, the CDR3 is TGCAGTGCTAGAGACGGCTTAGCGGCCTACAATGAGCAGTTCTTC. As protein: CSARDGLAAYNEQFF.

This clonotype has a handful of counts. The rearrangement joins TRBV6-2 or TRBV6-3 to TRBJ2-5, with D perhaps assigned TRBD1 or TRBD2 (6 bases each). V was clipped by 2 bases and J by 7 bases, with 14 bases between them. CDR1 is MNHEY, CDR2 SVGEGT, per germline. This CDR3 spans 14 amino acids. The CDR3 DNA reads as TGTGCCAGCAGTTACGGGACACTGCGGGGGACCCAGTACTTC. Amino acids: CASSYGTLRGTQYF.

V and J are TRBV21-1 and TRBJ2-1; the table's D call TRBD2 went unverified against the DNA. TRBV21-1 is noted as a pseudogene. CDR3 size: 15 residues. For the CDR3, the DNA is TGTGCCAGCAGCTCCGGGACTAGCGGCGTCCTTGAGCAGTTCTTC. Protein sequence: CASSSGTSGVLEQFF.